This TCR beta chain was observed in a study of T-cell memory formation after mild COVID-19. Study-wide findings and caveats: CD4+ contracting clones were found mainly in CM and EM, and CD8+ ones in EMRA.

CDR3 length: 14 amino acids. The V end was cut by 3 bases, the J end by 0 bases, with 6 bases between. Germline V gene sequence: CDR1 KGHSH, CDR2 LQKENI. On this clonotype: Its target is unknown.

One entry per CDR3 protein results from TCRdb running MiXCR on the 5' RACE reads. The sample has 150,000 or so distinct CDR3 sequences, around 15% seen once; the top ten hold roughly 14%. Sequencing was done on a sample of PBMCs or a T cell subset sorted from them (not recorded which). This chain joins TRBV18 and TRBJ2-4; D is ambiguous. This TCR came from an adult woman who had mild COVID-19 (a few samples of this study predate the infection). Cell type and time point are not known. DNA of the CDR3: TGTGCCAGCTCACCTCGCACAGCCAAAAACATTCAGTACTTC. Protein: CASSPRTAKNIQYF.